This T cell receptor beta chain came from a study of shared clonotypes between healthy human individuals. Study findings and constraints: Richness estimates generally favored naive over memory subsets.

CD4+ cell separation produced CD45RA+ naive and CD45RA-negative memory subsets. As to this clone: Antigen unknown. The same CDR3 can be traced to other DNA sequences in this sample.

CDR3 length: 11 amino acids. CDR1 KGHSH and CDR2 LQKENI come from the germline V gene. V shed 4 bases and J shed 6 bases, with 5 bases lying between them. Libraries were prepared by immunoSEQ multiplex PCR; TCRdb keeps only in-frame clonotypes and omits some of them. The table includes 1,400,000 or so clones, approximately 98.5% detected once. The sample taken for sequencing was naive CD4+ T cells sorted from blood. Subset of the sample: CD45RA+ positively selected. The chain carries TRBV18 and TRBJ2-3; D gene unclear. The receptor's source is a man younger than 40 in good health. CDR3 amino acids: CASSRSDTQYF. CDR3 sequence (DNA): TGTGCCAGCTCACGGTCTGATACGCAGTATTTT.